A selection of T cell receptor beta chains follows, all from one sample in a study of shared clonotypes between healthy human individuals. Clones were sequenced by immunoSEQ multiplex PCR, and TCRdb holds only the in-frame ones, with some missing. The table lists around 980,000 clones, about four fifths of them singletons. The specimen sequenced was memory CD4+ T cells from PBMCs. These receptors all stem from a man between 18 and 35 years old in good health. Some clones in this sample may be carry-over from other donors' samples. Each CDR3 is given with its conserved first and last residue. The order of the fields is D gene, J gene, clone size, V gene, CDR3 protein, CDR3 DNA. The D gene is left open where the match is weak. Expanded clones get a size class; other rows say once, few or many, or leave the size out.

>TRBD2|TRBJ2-7|.|TRBV7-3
CASSWTSGVMTYEQYF
TGTGCCAGCAGCTGGACTAGCGGGGTGATGACCTACGAGCAGTACTTC
>.|TRBJ2-7|.|TRBV5-5
CASSLSWVGVEQYF
TGTGCCAGCAGCTTATCCTGGGTAGGGGTCGAGCAGTACTTC
>.|TRBJ2-2|.|TRBV9
CASSVEVFGELFF
TGTGCCAGCAGCGTAGAAGTTTTCGGGGAGCTGTTTTTT
>.|TRBJ1-2|.|TRBV10-3
CAISEGQGKVWYGYTF
TGTGCCATCAGTGAGGGGCAGGGGAAGGTGTGGTATGGCTACACCTTC
>.|TRBJ2-1|.|TRBV28
CASNRAGSAYNEQFF
TGTGCCAGCAACAGAGCAGGGTCGGCCTACAATGAGCAGTTCTTC
>.|TRBJ2-7|.|TRBV6-5
CAISDATGVDEQYF
TGTGCCATCAGTGACGCAACAGGAGTCGACGAGCAGTACTTC
>.|TRBJ2-2|.|TRBV30
CAWSALVGSNTGELFF
TGTGCCTGGAGTGCCTTAGTGGGGTCCAACACCGGGGAGCTGTTTTTT
>TRBD2|TRBJ2-5|many|TRBV30
CAWDSGTSRETQYF
TGTGCCTGGGACTCCGGGACTAGCAGAGAGACCCAGTACTTC
>.|TRBJ1-5|.|TRBV30
CAWSTGGGQPQHF
TGTGCCTGGAGCACGGGAGGAGGTCAGCCCCAGCATTTT
>.|TRBJ2-7|.|TRBV28
CASSLEGRDYEQYF
TGTGCCAGCAGTTTAGAGGGCAGGGACTACGAGCAGTACTTC
>.|TRBJ1-1|.|TRBV5-1
CASSKNRETEAFF
TGCGCCAGCAGCAAAAACAGGGAGACTGAAGCTTTCTTT
>TRBD1|TRBJ1-5|few|TRBV19
CASTDRGEGQPQHF
TGTGCCAGTACCGACAGGGGGGAAGGTCAGCCCCAGCATTTT
>.|TRBJ2-7|.|TRBV27
CASRDTQYEQYF
TGTGCCAGCCGGGACACTCAATACGAGCAGTACTTC
>TRBD1|TRBJ1-1|.|TRBV7-8
CASSRDSWTEAFF
TGTGCCAGCAGCAGGGACAGTTGGACTGAAGCTTTCTTT
>.|TRBJ2-1|.|TRBV28
CASSSTRNNEQFF
TGTGCCAGCAGTTCGACTAGAAACAATGAGCAGTTCTTC
>TRBD1|TRBJ1-1|many|TRBV7-3
CASSLRPTGEAFF
TGTGCCAGCAGCTTAAGGCCGACAGGGGAGGCTTTCTTT